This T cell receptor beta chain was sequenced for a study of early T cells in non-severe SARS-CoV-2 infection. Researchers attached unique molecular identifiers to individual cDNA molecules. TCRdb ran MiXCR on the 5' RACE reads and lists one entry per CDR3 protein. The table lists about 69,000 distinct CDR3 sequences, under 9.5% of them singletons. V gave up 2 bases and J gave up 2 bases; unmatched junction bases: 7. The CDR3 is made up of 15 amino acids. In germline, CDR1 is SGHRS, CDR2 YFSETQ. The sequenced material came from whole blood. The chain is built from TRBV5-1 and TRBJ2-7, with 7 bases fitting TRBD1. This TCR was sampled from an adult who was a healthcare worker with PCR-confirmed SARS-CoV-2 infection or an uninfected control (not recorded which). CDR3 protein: CASSFSDRTTYEQYF. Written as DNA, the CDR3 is TGCGCCAGCAGCTTTTCGGACAGGACCACCTACGAGCAGTACTTC.